This TCR beta chain was recorded in a study of T cell changes during pregnancy in multiple sclerosis (dated 2019 in TCRdb). The study in broad terms: The study examined how the T cell repertoire changed over the course of pregnancy in women with multiple sclerosis.

As to this clone: Its antigen is unknown. Nothing much larger sits one base from this clone, and base qualities are not available.

The receptor library was made with the immunoSEQ multiplex PCR assay. In its TCRdb copy, this immuneACCESS table keeps in-frame sequences only and misses some clones. Where compared with another copy, unresolved V genes explain less than half of these, and the others have no known cause. The sample has tens of thousands of clones on record, roughly nine tenths of them singletons. Around 0.27% of the sample is in the top ten clones. V loses 7 bases at its end and J loses 5 bases; junction bases beyond the gene matches: 10. The CDR3 runs 15 residues from the cysteine to the phenylalanine. Of all the DNA, just the CDR3 is kept, 45 bases in frame from base 1. For CDR1 and CDR2, the germline V gene lists LGHNA and YNFKEQ.

Recombination connected TRBV4-2 to TRBJ2-7, with 11 central nucleotides matching TRBD1. The source of this sequence is a female donor in good health, enrolled as a control in a pregnancy study. This specimen consisted of CD4+ T cells from peripheral blood mononuclear cells, obtained in the third trimester of pregnancy. The sequenced DNA is TGTGCCAGCACATCGGGACAGGGGGGGACCCACGAGCAGTACTTC. Protein translation: CASTSGQGGTHEQYF.